The TCR beta chain under discussion was sequenced for a study of blood T cell repertoires in COVID-19. Whole-study context: T cells, B-cell-depleted T cells, or PBMCs supplied cDNA or gDNA.

Source study methods: For nucleated cells, counts were estimated from reference gene primer amplification. Profiled with immunoSEQ multiplex PCR; TCRdb holds only in-frame clones, not every one. The V and J calls and the clone size are those of that table, but D and trimming were determined from the DNA. The data hold under 70,000 clones, with approximately 87% observed a single time. The V segment lost 5 bases and the J segment 7 bases; nucleotides outside the gene matches: 7. CDR1 and CDR2 from the germline V gene are SNHLY and FYNNEI. There are 14 residues in the CDR3. The chain couples TRBV2 to TRBJ1-4; TRBD1 matches 7 bases. The specimen sequenced was peripheral blood. The receptor comes from a middle-aged man with acute or convalescent COVID-19. The CDR3 reads CASSWDRVGEKLFF. DNA of the CDR3: TGTGCCAGCAGTTGGGACAGAGTTGGTGAAAAACTGTTTTTT.